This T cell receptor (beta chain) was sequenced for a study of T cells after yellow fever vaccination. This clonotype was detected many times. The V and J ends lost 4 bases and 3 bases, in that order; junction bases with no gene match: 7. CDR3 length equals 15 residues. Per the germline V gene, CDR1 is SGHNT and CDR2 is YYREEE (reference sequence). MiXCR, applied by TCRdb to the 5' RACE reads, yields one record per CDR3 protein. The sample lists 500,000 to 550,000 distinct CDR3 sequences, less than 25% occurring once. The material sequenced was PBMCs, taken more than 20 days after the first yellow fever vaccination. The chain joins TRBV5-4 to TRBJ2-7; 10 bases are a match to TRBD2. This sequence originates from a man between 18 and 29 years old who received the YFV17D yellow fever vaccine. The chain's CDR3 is CASSQHSGGIYEQYF. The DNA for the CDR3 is TGTGCCAGCAGCCAACATAGCGGGGGGATCTACGAGCAGTACTTC.